This T cell receptor (beta chain) is from a study of T cells in Graves' hyperthyroidism and ophthalmopathy. The CDR3 has 15 residues. Deletions cut 5 bases from V and 4 bases from J, with 15 bases between. CDR1 and CDR2 (germline): SGHTA, FQGNSA. Amplified regions were TCR beta CDR3 sequences from RNA transcripts. Primed by the HTBI set, a first-round RT-PCR was run on the TCR CDR3. Each CDR3 protein gets one entry after TCRdb re-called the multiplex PCR reads with MiXCR. The table lists 500,000 to 600,000 distinct CDR3 sequences, over 15% of them singletons. The chain carries TRBV7-2 and TRBJ1-5; D perhaps matches TRBD1 (5 bases). Sequences were obtained from blood. The sequence came from a woman in her late teens or twenties with Graves' hyperthyroidism. CDR3 sequence reads: CASSRTGAVNQPQHF. CDR3 in DNA: TGTGCCAGCAGCCGCACCGGGGCAGTTAATCAGCCCCAGCATTTT.